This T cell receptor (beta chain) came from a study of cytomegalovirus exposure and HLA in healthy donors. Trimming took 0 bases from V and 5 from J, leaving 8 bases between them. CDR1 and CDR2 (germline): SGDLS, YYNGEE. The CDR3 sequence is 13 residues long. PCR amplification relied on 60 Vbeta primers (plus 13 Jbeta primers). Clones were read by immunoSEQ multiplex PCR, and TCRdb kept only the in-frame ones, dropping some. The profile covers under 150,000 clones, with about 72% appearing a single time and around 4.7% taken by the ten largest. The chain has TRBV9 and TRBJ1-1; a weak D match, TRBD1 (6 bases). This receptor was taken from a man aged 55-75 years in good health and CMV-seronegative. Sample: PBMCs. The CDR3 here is CASSVARGTEAFF. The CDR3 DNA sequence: TGTGCCAGCAGCGTAGCTAGGGGGACTGAAGCTTTCTTT.